A selection of T cell receptor beta chains follows, all from one sample in a study of shared clonotypes between healthy human individuals. Libraries were prepared by immunoSEQ multiplex PCR; TCRdb keeps only in-frame clonotypes and omits some of them. The repertoire holds 2 million to 2.5 million clones, with about 94% as singletons. The sequenced sample was naive CD4+ T cells sorted from blood. The receptors derive from a man in his late teens or twenties in good health. Each CDR3 is given with its conserved first and last residue. The D gene is left open where the match is weak. Some rows have no size entry. The others give once, few or many, or a class for an expanded clone.

j_call clone_size d_call v_call cdr3_aa cdr3_nt
TRBJ1-3 - - TRBV10-3 CAISESGPGVGNTIYF TGTGCCATCAGTGAATCTGGGCCAGGGGTCGGAAACACCATATATTTT
TRBJ2-5 - TRBD2 TRBV2 CASSVGGSEETQYF TGTGCCAGCAGTGTGGGGGGGTCAGAAGAGACCCAGTACTTC
TRBJ1-2 - - TRBV27 CASKTRSNYGYTF TGTGCCAGCAAAACCAGATCTAACTATGGCTACACCTTC
TRBJ2-1 - TRBD2 TRBV2 CASGRGNEQFF TGTGCCAGCGGGAGGGGCAATGAGCAGTTCTTC
TRBJ1-4 once - TRBV10-3 CAISWGPTDEKLFF TGTGCCATCAGTTGGGGCCCGACAGATGAAAAACTGTTTTTT
TRBJ2-7 - TRBD2 TRBV18 CASSLTRSGDRYEQYF TGTGCCAGCTCCCTCACAAGGAGCGGGGACCGCTACGAGCAGTACTTC
TRBJ2-7 - - TRBV4-1 CASSQDQGSWGDEQYF TGCGCCAGCAGCCAAGATCAGGGCTCATGGGGGGACGAGCAGTACTTC
TRBJ2-3 - TRBD2 TRBV6-1 CATIAGGRGTDTQYF TGTGCCACCATAGCGGGAGGAAGAGGGACAGATACGCAGTATTTT
TRBJ2-1 once - TRBV2 CASTQTGSYNEQFF TGTGCCAGCACTCAGACAGGTTCCTACAATGAGCAGTTCTTC
TRBJ2-1 - - TRBV25-1 CASSEPTGYYNEQFF TGTGCCAGCAGTGAACCGACAGGATACTACAATGAGCAGTTCTTC
TRBJ2-3 - TRBD2 TRBV5-1 CASGGGRSTDTQYF TGCGCCAGCGGGGGCGGGAGGAGCACAGATACGCAGTATTTT
TRBJ1-1 - - TRBV30 CAWSGQTNTEAFF TGTGCCTGGAGTGGGCAGACGAACACTGAAGCTTTCTTT
TRBJ2-1 - TRBD1 TRBV18 CASSHRDRERDEQFF TGTGCCAGCTCACATCGGGACAGGGAGAGGGATGAGCAGTTCTTC
TRBJ2-7 - TRBD2 TRBV5-4 CASSPRGGPYEQYF TGTGCCAGCAGCCCTCGGGGGGGGCCCTACGAGCAGTACTTC
TRBJ2-2 - TRBD1 TRBV7-9 CASSRTGFTGELFF TGTGCCAGCAGCCGGACAGGGTTCACCGGGGAGCTGTTTTTT
TRBJ2-7 - TRBD1 TRBV7-2 CASSTGQGPYEQYF TGTGCCAGCAGCACCGGACAGGGGCCCTACGAGCAGTACTTC
TRBJ2-7 - - TRBV30 CAWSVLVYYEQYF TGTGCCTGGAGTGTCCTTGTCTACTACGAGCAGTACTTC
TRBJ2-1 - TRBD1 TRBV6-5 CASSPGTAYNEQFF TGTGCCAGCAGTCCCGGGACAGCCTACAATGAGCAGTTCTTC